This T cell receptor (beta chain) was sequenced in a study of blood T cell repertoires in COVID-19. On the study more broadly: From T cells, B-cell-depleted T cells, or PBMCs came the material, which was cDNA or gDNA.

Cohorts were determined from participant-reported clinical history. The length of the CDR3 is 14 residues. Trimming removed 2 bases from V and 0 bases from J; junction bases left unmatched: 0. The germline V gene encodes CDR1 SEHNR and CDR2 FQNEAQ (reference sequence). Per the authors' pipeline: Amplified reference gene primers provided the basis for estimating nucleated cell counts. The repertoire was sequenced with immunoSEQ multiplex PCR; TCRdb's copy has only in-frame clones and lacks some. V and J calls and clone size are given by that table; D and trimming were obtained from the DNA. Of 350,000 to 450,000 clones in the sample, approximately 90% were seen once.

The TCR comes from a man aged 30-40 years who had recovered from COVID-19. The V and J genes are TRBV7-9 and TRBJ2-7; 8 positions match TRBD1. The sequenced sample was PBMCs or T cells enriched from blood (not recorded which). The chain's CDR3 is CASSLQGASYEQYF. The CDR3 bases are TGTGCCAGCAGCTTACAGGGGGCCTCCTACGAGCAGTACTTC.